Below, 30 T cell receptor beta chains from the same sample are listed, as sequenced in a study of blood T cell repertoires in COVID-19. Some clones are missing from TCRdb's copy, which holds only in-frame ones; the method was immunoSEQ multiplex PCR. The repertoire includes 45,000 to 55,000 clones, 90% of them detected once, and 8.4% sits in the top ten. The sample taken for sequencing was peripheral blood. The source is a woman between 40 and 55 years old with active COVID-19.

The chain uses TRBV9 and TRBJ2-2; D uncertain. CDR3 length: 15 residues. Germline V gene data show CDR1 as SGDLS and CDR2 as YYNGEE. V gave up 4 bases and J gave up 9 bases, with 19 bases separating them. Written as DNA, the CDR3 is TGTGCCAGCAGCCCCATGACTGGTTTCCACAGGGAGCTGTTTTTT. As protein: CASSPMTGFHRELFF.

The chain carries TRBV7-6 and TRBJ2-1; 10 nucleotides align to TRBD2. V lost 4 bases to trimming and J lost 2 bases; unmatched junction nucleotides: 2. CDR3 length equals 15 residues. Germline loops: CDR1 SGHVS, CDR2 FNYEAQ. The DNA of the CDR3 is TGTGCCAGCAGCTGGACTAGCGGCACCTACAATGAGCAGTTCTTC. Its protein product is CASSWTSGTYNEQFF.

The chain couples TRBV2 to TRBJ1-1; D is unresolved. Trimming removed 7 bases at V and 8 bases at J, with 11 bases between. In germline, CDR1 is SNHLY, CDR2 FYNNEI. The CDR3 is 11 residues long. The CDR3: CASIRDREAFF. The CDR3 DNA follows: TGTGCCAGCATTCGGGATAGAGAAGCTTTCTTT.

V is TRBV5-4 and J is TRBJ2-1; tentatively, D is TRBD1 (7 bases). Germline V lookup: CDR1 SGHNT, CDR2 YYREEE (reference sequence). V lost 3 bases, J lost 0 bases, and 16 bases lay in between. The CDR3 has 17 amino acids. CDR3 DNA sequence: TGTGCCAGCAGCTCCTTCGGCAGGGGGGCCTCCTACAATGAGCAGTTCTTC. Its translation is CASSSFGRGASYNEQFF. Based on the CDR3 plus reference TRBV5-4 and TRBJ2-1, the full variable domain is ETGVTQSPTHLIKTRGQQVTLRCSSQSGHNTVSWYQQALGQGPQFIFQYYREEENGRGNFPPRFSGLQFPNYSSELNVNALELDDSALYLCASSSFGRGASYNEQFFGPGTRLTVL.

This CDR3 reads CASSLAARGFYNEQFF. CDR3 nucleotides: TGTGCCAGCAGCTTAGCGGCCAGGGGCTTCTACAATGAGCAGTTCTTC. J is TRBJ2-1 and V is TRBV7-6; D possibly corresponds to TRBD1 (6 bases). In germline, CDR1 is SGHVS, CDR2 FNYEAQ. V lost 0 bases to trimming and J lost 3 bases, with 12 bases between them. The CDR3 consists of 16 residues.

This clone was detected a few times. Other DNA sequences in the sample encode the same CDR3. The chain recombines TRBV4-2 with TRBJ2-3, with D maybe TRBD2 (5 bases). Trimming removed 5 bases at V and 6 bases at J, with 12 bases between. This CDR3 has 13 residues. The germline gives CDR1 LGHNA, CDR2 YNFKEQ. The CDR3 loop reads CASSLSRGDTQYF. The CDR3 bases are TGTGCCAGCAGCTTATCCCGGGGTGATACGCAGTATTTT.

J is TRBJ2-1 and V is TRBV21-1; the table's D call, TRBD2, was not checked against the DNA. TRBV21-1 is a listed pseudogene. The CDR3 totals 15 residues. CDR3 residues: CASSNPAASYNEQFF. CDR3 DNA sequence: TGTGCCAGCAGCAATCCAGCGGCTTCCTACAATGAGCAGTTCTTC.

This chain connects TRBV30 to TRBJ2-6, with 8 bases aligning to TRBD1. The V gene's germline CDR1 is GTSNPN and CDR2 SVGIG (reference sequence). The CDR3 has 16 amino acids. Trimming cost V 1 base and J 1 base; bases outside gene matches: 3. This CDR3 is CAWSGNRGSGANVLTF. The CDR3 coding sequence is TGTGCCTGGAGTGGGAACAGGGGGTCTGGGGCCAACGTCCTGACTTTC. Complete variable domain (other parts from reference TRBV30 and TRBJ2-6): SQTIHQWPATLVQPVGSPLSLECTVEGTSNPNLYWYRQAAGRGLQLLFYSVGIGQISSEVPQNLSASRPQDRQFILSSKKLLLSDSGFYLCAWSGNRGSGANVLTFGAGSRLTVL.

V is TRBV13 and J is TRBJ2-7; TRBD2 aligns across 8 bases. The V segment lost 3 bases and the J segment 2 bases; nucleotides outside the gene matches: 3. Germline CDR1 is PRHDT and CDR2 is FYEKMQ (reference sequence). The CDR3 contains 14 residues. The CDR3 reads CASSFGTRAYEQYF. The CDR3 nucleotides read TGTGCCAGCAGCTTCGGGACTAGGGCCTACGAGCAGTACTTC.

V and J are TRBV7-8 and TRBJ1-1; a possible D gene is TRBD1 (5 bases). This CDR3 is built from 15 residues. In germline, CDR1 is SGHVS, CDR2 FQNEAQ. Trimming removed 1 base from V and 6 bases from J, with 15 bases in between. The CDR3, as DNA: TGTGCCAGCAGCTTAGTTGGGCGGGGAGGGGCTGAAGCTTTCTTT. Residues: CASSLVGRGGAEAFF.

This clone has just a few counts. The CDR3, as DNA: TGTGCCAGCAGTTACTCGACAGGGGGCCTCACAGATACGCAGTATTTT. Amino acid sequence: CASSYSTGGLTDTQYF. This chain uses TRBV6-2 or TRBV6-3 with TRBJ2-3; 10 bases agree with TRBD1. The junction had 2 bases not matched to a gene; V was cut back by 0 bases and J by 2 bases. Germline values: CDR1 MNHEY, CDR2 SVGEGT. This CDR3 has 16 residues.

V and J are TRBV11-3 and TRBJ1-2; D ambiguous. This CDR3 region has 15 residues. Trimming shortened V by 5 bases and J by 3 bases, and 16 bases separated the two germline ends. Germline assignment: CDR1 SGHNT and CDR2 YENEEA. The CDR3 sequence is CASSPGGGFDYGYTF. The CDR3 DNA reads TGTGCCAGCAGCCCGGGAGGAGGATTTGACTATGGCTACACCTTC.

The V and J genes are TRBV19 and TRBJ1-5; D uncertain. The CDR3 length is 12 residues. Germline CDR1 is LNHDA and CDR2 is SQIVND (reference sequence). The V and J ends lost 3 bases and 5 bases respectively, with 5 bases between them. The CDR3 sequence is CASSMVDQPQHF. The CDR3 DNA reads as TGTGCCAGTAGTATGGTAGATCAGCCCCAGCATTTT.

The chain uses TRBV19 and TRBJ2-7, with no clear D. The germline V gene has CDR1 LNHDA and CDR2 SQIVND (reference sequence). The CDR3 spans 12 residues. V lost 6 bases and J lost 2, with 8 bases in between. The CDR3 sequence: CASRAGPYEQYF. The CDR3 nucleotides are TGTGCCAGTAGAGCAGGTCCCTACGAGCAGTACTTC. Combining the CDR3 with reference TRBV19 and TRBJ2-7 gives the whole variable domain DGGITQSPKYLFRKEGQNVTLSCEQNLNHDAMYWYRQDPGQGLRLIYYSQIVNDFQKGDIAEGYSVSREKKESFPLTVTSAQKNPTAFYLCASRAGPYEQYFGPGTRLTVT.

This chain links TRBV6-6 with TRBJ1-1, with 12 bases lining up with TRBD1. CDR3 size: 14 residues. Germline lookup yields CDR1 MNHNY and CDR2 SVGAGI (reference sequence). V was pared by 8 bases and J by 4 bases, with 5 bases of the junction left unmatched. CDR3 in amino acids: CASRDRGQITEAFF. CDR3 bases: TGTGCCAGCCGGGACAGGGGGCAGATCACTGAAGCTTTCTTT.

The chain combines TRBV28 with TRBJ2-1; 9 positions agree with TRBD2. The CDR3 loop spans 19 amino acids. Germline CDR1 reads MDHEN; CDR2 reads SYDVKM. V dropped 6 bases and J dropped 4; count of bases not matched to a gene: 19. CDR3 nucleotide sequence: TGTGCCAGCAGCCCCGGGGTGGGTAGCGGGGGTATCTGGTACAATGAGCAGTTCTTC. Its protein product is CASSPGVGSGGIWYNEQFF. Full variable domain (remainder filled in from reference TRBV28 and TRBJ2-1): DVKVTQSSRYLVKRTGEKVFLECVQDMDHENMFWYRQDPGLGLRLIYFSYDVKMKEKGDIPEGYSVSREKKERFSLILESASTNQTSMYLCASSPGVGSGGIWYNEQFFGPGTRLTVL.

V is TRBV6-1 and J is TRBJ2-1; TRBD2 aligns across 10 bases. Germline CDR1 is MNHNS and CDR2 is SASEGT. With V trimmed by 2 bases and J by 4 bases, 5 bases remained unmatched. The CDR3 length is 16 residues. The CDR3 bases are TGTGCCAGCAGTGAAATCCTTAGCGGGGGGTACAATGAGCAGTTCTTC. This sequence encodes CASSEILSGGYNEQFF.

This chain connects TRBV29-1 to TRBJ1-5, with TRBD1 identical over 10 bases. Germline loops: CDR1 SQVTM, CDR2 ANQGSEA. After removal of 7 bases from V and 7 bases from J, the junction contained 10 bases not matched to a gene. The CDR3 consists of 14 residues. The CDR3 protein is CSGGTGEEGQPQHF. The DNA for the CDR3 is TGCAGCGGAGGGACAGGGGAAGAGGGACAGCCCCAGCATTTT.

The rearrangement links TRBV12-3 or TRBV12-4 to TRBJ2-1; no firm D call. The CDR3 spans 12 residues. V was trimmed by 6 bases and J by 6 bases, leaving 9 bases between them. For the CDR3, the DNA is TGTGCCAGCAGCCCAGTCGCCAATGAGCAGTTCTTC. This encodes CASSPVANEQFF.

This chain connects TRBV12-3 or TRBV12-4 to TRBJ1-2; 7 bases are shared with TRBD1. The CDR3 extends over 13 amino acids. Germline trimming cut 6 bases from V and 8 bases from J; bases unmatched to any gene: 9. CDR3 DNA: TGTGCCAGCAGCCCCGGGACAGAAAAGGGCTACACCTTC. It specifies CASSPGTEKGYTF.

This chain joins TRBV5-8 and TRBJ1-3; maybe TRBD1 (6 bases). Trimming pared 1 base from V and 2 bases from J, leaving 7 bases between. The CDR3 extends over 14 amino acids. The germline CDR1 and CDR2 sequences are SGHTS and YDEGEE. The CDR3 region has the DNA TGTGCCAGCAGCTTGAAGGGGGCTGGAAACACCATATATTTT. The encoded protein is CASSLKGAGNTIYF. Based on the CDR3 plus reference TRBV5-8 and TRBJ1-3, the full variable domain is EAGVTQSPTHLIKTRGQQATLRCSPISGHTSVYWYQQALGLGLQFLLWYDEGEERNRGNFPPRFSGRQFPNYSSELNVNALELEDSALYLCASSLKGAGNTIYFGEGSWLTVV.

J is TRBJ1-2 and V is TRBV5-1, with D tentatively TRBD1 (6 bases). CDR3 length: 14 amino acids. Trimming removed 2 bases at V and 2 bases at J, with 10 bases between. Germline V gene sequence: CDR1 SGHRS, CDR2 YFSETQ. The CDR3 DNA reads as TGCGCCAGCAGCTTCGACAGGCCCAACTATGGCTACACCTTC. Its translation is CASSFDRPNYGYTF.

J is TRBJ2-1 and V is TRBV6-5; 8 nucleotides match TRBD2. The CDR3 has 15 residues. J lost 7 bases, V lost 4 bases, and 9 bases had no gene match. Germline values: CDR1 MNHEY, CDR2 SVGAGI. CDR3 protein: CASSLRGASRNEQFF. The CDR3 DNA follows: TGTGCCAGCAGTTTGCGGGGGGCCTCTCGGAATGAGCAGTTCTTC.

The genes are TRBV7-2 and TRBJ1-1; possible D gene TRBD1, 6 bases. V was cut by 5 bases and J by 2 bases, with 12 bases left in between. CDR1 and CDR2 from the germline V gene are SGHTA and FQGNSA. CDR3 length equals 14 residues. The CDR3 is CASSQGTANTEAFF. In nucleotides, the CDR3 is TGTGCCAGCAGCCAGGGGACGGCTAACACTGAAGCTTTCTTT. The full variable domain, completed using reference TRBV7-2 and TRBJ1-1, is GAGVSQSPSNKVTEKGKDVELRCDPISGHTALYWYRQSLGQGLEFLIYFQGNSAPDKSGLPSDRFSAERTGGSVSTLTIQRTQQEDSAVYLCASSQGTANTEAFFGQGTRLTVV.

This chain links TRBV10-3 with TRBJ2-3; D is perhaps TRBD1 (6 bases). Germline V gives CDR1 ENHRY, CDR2 SYGVKD. Trimming stripped 3 bases from V and 5 bases from J, with 18 bases between. The CDR3 sequence is 16 residues long. The DNA of the CDR3 is TGTGCCATCAGTGACACCGGACAGCCCGAAGGAGATACGCAGTATTTT. It is translated as CAISDTGQPEGDTQYF.

V usage is TRBV14 and J usage is TRBJ1-1; D gene uncertain. V lost 0 bases, J lost 2 bases, and 4 bases lay in between. The CDR3 is 13 amino acids. Germline V gene data show CDR1 as SGHDN and CDR2 as FVKESK. The CDR3 DNA reads TGTGCCAGCAGCCAAGATGGCAACACTGAAGCTTTCTTT. This gives the protein CASSQDGNTEAFF.

The rearrangement uses TRBV10-3 and TRBJ1-5; 9 nucleotides line up with TRBD1. The CDR3 is made up of 14 amino acids. Germline lookup yields CDR1 ENHRY and CDR2 SYGVKD. After removal of 4 bases from V and 2 bases from J, the junction contained 0 bases not matched to a gene. The CDR3 DNA sequence: TGTGCCATCAGTGGGACAGGGGGCAATCAGCCCCAGCATTTT. Its translation is CAISGTGGNQPQHF.

This rearrangement joins TRBV5-1 to TRBJ1-1, with 10 bases aligning to TRBD1. Trimming cost V 3 bases and J 1 base; bases outside gene matches: 6. The CDR3 sequence is 16 residues long. The germline V gene encodes CDR1 SGHRS and CDR2 YFSETQ. The CDR3 nucleotides read TGCGCCAGCAGCTGGGCGGGGACAGGGGCGAACACTGAAGCTTTCTTT. Its protein product is CASSWAGTGANTEAFF.

The chain uses TRBV6-6 and TRBJ1-6, with D unclear. This CDR3 spans 13 amino acids. Germline CDR1 reads MNHNY; CDR2 reads SVGAGI (reference sequence). Between the trimmed V and J ends, which lost 5 bases and 8 bases, there was a span of 10 bases. CDR3 in DNA: TGTGCCAGCAGTCCCGACTTATATTCACCCCTCCACTTT. Protein: CASSPDLYSPLHF.

The V call is TRBV7-2, the J call TRBJ2-5, with D maybe TRBD1 (5 bases). Germline CDR1 reads SGHTA; CDR2 reads FQGNSA. The CDR3 covers 13 residues. The V end lost 3 bases, the J end lost 13 bases, and 18 bases lay between the germline ends. The CDR3 DNA is TGTGCCAGCAGCTTGAACGAAAACCTCAGGGTGTACTTC. This gives the protein CASSLNENLRVYF.